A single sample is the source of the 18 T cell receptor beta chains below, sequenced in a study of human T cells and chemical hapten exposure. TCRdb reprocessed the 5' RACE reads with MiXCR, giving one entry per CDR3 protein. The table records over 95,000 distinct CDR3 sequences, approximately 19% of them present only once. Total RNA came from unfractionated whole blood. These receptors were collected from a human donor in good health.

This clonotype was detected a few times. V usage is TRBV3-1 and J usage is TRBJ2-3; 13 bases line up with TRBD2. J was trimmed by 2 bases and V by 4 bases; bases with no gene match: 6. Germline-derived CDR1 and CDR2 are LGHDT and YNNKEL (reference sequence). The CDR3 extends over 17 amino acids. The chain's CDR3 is CASSRRTSGSATDTQYF. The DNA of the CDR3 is TGTGCCAGCAGCCGCAGGACTAGCGGGAGCGCCACAGATACGCAGTATTTT.

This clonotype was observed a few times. The CDR3 nucleotides are TGTGCCAGCAGTATGGCAGGGGAGGCCGGGGAGCTGTTTTTT. Translated: CASSMAGEAGELFF. This chain uses TRBV28 with TRBJ2-2; perhaps D is TRBD1 or TRBD2 (6 bases each). Deletions cut 5 bases from V and 6 bases from J, with 13 bases between. The CDR3 runs 14 residues. The germline V gene has CDR1 MDHEN and CDR2 SYDVKM. Drawing the rest from reference TRBV28 and TRBJ2-2, the complete variable domain is DVKVTQSSRYLVKRTGEKVFLECVQDMDHENMFWYRQDPGLGLRLIYFSYDVKMKEKGDIPEGYSVSREKKERFSLILESASTNQTSMYLCASSMAGEAGELFFGEGSRLTVL.

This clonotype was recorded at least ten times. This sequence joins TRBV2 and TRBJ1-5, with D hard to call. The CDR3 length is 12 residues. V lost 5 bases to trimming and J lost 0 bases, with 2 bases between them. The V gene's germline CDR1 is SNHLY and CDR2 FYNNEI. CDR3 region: CASSNSNQPQHF. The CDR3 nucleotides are TGTGCCAGCAGTAATAGCAATCAGCCCCAGCATTTT.

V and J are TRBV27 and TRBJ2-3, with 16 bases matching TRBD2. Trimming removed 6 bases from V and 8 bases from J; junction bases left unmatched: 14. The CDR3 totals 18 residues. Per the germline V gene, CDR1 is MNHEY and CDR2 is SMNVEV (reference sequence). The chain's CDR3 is CASSLGTSGRAAVGTQYF. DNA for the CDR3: TGTGCCAGCAGCCTTGGGACTAGCGGGAGGGCAGCCGTGGGTACGCAGTATTTT.

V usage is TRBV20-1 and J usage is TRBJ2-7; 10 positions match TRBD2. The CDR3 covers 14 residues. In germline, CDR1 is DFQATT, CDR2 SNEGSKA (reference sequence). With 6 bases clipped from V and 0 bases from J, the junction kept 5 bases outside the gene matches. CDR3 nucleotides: TGCAGTGCCCCTAGCGGGGGCCCCTCCTACGAGCAGTACTTC. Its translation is CSAPSGGPSYEQYF.

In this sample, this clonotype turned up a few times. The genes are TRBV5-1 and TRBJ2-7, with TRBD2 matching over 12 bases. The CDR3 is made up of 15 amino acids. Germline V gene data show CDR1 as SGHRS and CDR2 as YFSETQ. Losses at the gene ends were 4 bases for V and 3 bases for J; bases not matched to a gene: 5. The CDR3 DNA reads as TGCGCCAGCAGCCCAGGACTAGCGGGGATCTACGAGCAGTACTTC. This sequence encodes CASSPGLAGIYEQYF.

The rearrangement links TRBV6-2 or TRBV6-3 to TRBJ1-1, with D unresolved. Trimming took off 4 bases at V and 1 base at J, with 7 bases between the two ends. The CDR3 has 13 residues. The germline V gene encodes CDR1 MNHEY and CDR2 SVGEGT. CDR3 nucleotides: TGTGCCAGCAGTTTCACCCGGAACACTGAAGCTTTCTTT. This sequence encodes CASSFTRNTEAFF.

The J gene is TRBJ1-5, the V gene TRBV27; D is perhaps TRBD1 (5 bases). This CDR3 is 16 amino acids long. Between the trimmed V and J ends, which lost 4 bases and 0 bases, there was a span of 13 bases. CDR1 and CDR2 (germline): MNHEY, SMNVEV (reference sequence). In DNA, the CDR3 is TGTGCCAGCAGTTATGGGACCGCAGATAGCAATCAGCCCCAGCATTTT. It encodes CASSYGTADSNQPQHF.

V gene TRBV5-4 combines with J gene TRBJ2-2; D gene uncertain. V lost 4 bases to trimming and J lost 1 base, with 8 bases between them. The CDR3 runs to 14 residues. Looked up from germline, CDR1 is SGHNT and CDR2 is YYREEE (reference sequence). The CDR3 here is CASSADLNTGELFF. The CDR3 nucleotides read TGTGCCAGCAGCGCCGACTTGAACACCGGGGAGCTGTTTTTT.

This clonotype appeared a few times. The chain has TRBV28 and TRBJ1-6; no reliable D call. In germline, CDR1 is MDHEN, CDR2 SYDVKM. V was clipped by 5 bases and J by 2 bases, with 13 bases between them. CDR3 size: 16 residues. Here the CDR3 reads CASSEEGGAYNSPLHF. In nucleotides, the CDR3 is TGTGCCAGCAGTGAGGAGGGTGGTGCCTATAATTCACCCCTCCACTTT. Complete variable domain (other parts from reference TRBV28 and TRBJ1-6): DVKVTQSSRYLVKRTGEKVFLECVQDMDHENMFWYRQDPGLGLRLIYFSYDVKMKEKGDIPEGYSVSREKKERFSLILESASTNQTSMYLCASSEEGGAYNSPLHFGNGTRLTVT.

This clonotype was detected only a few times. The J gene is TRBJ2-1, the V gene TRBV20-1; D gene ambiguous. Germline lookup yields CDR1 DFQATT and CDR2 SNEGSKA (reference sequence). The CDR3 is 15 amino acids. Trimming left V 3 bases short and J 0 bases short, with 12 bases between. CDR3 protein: CSARLGSSSYNEQFF. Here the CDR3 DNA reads TGCAGTGCTAGGTTGGGCTCCAGCTCCTACAATGAGCAGTTCTTC.

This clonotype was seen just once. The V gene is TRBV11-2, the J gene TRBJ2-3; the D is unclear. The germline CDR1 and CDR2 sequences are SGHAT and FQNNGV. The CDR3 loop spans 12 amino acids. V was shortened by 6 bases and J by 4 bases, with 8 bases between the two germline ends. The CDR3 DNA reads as TGTGCCAGCAGATGGGCCGCAGATACGCAGTATTTT. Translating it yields CASRWAADTQYF.

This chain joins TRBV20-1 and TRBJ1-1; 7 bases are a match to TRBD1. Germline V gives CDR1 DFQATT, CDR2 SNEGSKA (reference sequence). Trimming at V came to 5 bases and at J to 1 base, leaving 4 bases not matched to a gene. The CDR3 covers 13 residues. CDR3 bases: TGCAGTGCTTACGACAGGGCGAACACTGAAGCTTTCTTT. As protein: CSAYDRANTEAFF.

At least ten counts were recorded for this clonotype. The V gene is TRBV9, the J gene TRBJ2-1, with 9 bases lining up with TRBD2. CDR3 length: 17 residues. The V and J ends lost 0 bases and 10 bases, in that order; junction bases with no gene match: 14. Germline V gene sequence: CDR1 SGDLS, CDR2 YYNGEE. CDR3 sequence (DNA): TGTGCCAGCAGCGTAGACGAGGGTAGCGGGAGCAGGTGGGAGCAGTTCTTC. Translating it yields CASSVDEGSGSRWEQFF.

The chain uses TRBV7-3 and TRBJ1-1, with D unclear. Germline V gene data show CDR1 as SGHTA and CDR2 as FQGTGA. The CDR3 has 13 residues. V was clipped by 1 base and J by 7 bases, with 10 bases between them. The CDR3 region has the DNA TGTGCCAGCAGCTTAAAGACCAGACATGAAGCTTTCTTT. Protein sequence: CASSLKTRHEAFF.

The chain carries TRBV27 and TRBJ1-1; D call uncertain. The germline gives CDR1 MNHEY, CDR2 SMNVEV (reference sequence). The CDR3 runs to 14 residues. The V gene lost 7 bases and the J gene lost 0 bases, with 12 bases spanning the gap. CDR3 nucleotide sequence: TGTGCCAGCAAACTCGAGAACTTGAACACTGAAGCTTTCTTT. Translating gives CASKLENLNTEAFF.

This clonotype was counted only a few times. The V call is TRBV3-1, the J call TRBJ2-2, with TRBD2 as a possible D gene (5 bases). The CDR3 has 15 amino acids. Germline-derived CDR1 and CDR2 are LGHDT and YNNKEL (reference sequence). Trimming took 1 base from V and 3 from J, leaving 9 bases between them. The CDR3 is CASSQGEGYTGELFF. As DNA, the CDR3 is TGTGCCAGCAGCCAAGGCGAGGGTTACACCGGGGAGCTGTTTTTT.

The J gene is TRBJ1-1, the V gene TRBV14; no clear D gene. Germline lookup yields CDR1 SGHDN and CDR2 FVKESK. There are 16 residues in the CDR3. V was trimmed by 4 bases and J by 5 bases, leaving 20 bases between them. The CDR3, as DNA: TGTGCCAGCAGCCCCATGGGCGGAGGCTTGAGTACTGAAGCTTTCTTT. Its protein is CASSPMGGGLSTEAFF.